Detailed here is one T cell receptor (beta chain). This record comes from a study of blood T cell dynamics during melanoma immunotherapy. Time point specified: week 3, after first cycle of checkpoint inhibitor. Samples come from before therapy and from week 3 after the first blockade cycle. Assay: immunoSEQ multiplex PCR; the TCRdb copy retains only in-frame clones and omits some. Of over 10,000 clones listed, about 90% are singletons. V lost 11 bases, J lost 0 bases, and 7 bases stayed unmatched. This CDR3 has 14 amino acids. Germline-derived CDR1 and CDR2 are LNHDA and SQIVND (reference sequence). Sequencing was performed on effector memory CD8+ T cells from blood, taken from a patient treated with checkpoint blockade. This sequence was found in a human donor with melanoma. The chain employs TRBV19 and TRBJ1-5, with 7 bases fitting TRBD1. Written as DNA, the CDR3 is TGTGCCGGATCAGGGGGGGATAGCAATCAGCCCCAGCATTTT. It encodes CAGSGGDSNQPQHF. Together with reference TRBV19 and TRBJ1-5, the CDR3 gives the full variable domain: DGGITQSPKYLFRKEGQNVTLSCEQNLNHDAMYWYRQDPGQGLRLIYYSQIVNDFQKGDIAEGYSVSREKKESFPLTVTSAQKNPTAFYLCAGSGGDSNQPQHFGDGTRLSIL.